This T cell receptor (beta chain) was sequenced during a study of identical twins. This CDR3 comprises 12 residues. CDR1 is MNHEY and CDR2 is SVGEGT in the germline V gene. Trimming pared 0 bases from V and 13 bases from J, leaving 12 bases between. The donor group consisted entirely of healthy Caucasians. This clonotype has a handful of counts. TCRdb itself ran the 5' RACE reads through MiXCR, one entry per CDR3 protein. The sample records roughly 540,000 distinct CDR3 sequences, roughly a fifth being singletons. In addition, the sample was reused for a study of T cells expressing NK-cell markers. That work contributes: In sorted CD3+CD56+NKG2C+, CD3+CD56+NKG2C- and CD3+CD56-NKG2C+ T cells, TCR beta repertoires were obtained. Roughly 1.0-7.0% of CD8+ T cells in several donors belonged to dominant NKG2C+ clonotypes. Whether expanded NKG2C+ T cell clones were HCMV specific stayed uncertain.

Sequenced sample: CD4+ T cells sorted from blood. This rearrangement joins TRBV6-2 or TRBV6-3 to TRBJ1-2, with D possibly being TRBD1 (5 bases). This TCR was recovered from a woman aged 18-29 years in good health. The CDR3 DNA sequence: TGTGCCAGCAGTTACTCGCCACAGGAGGTCACCTTC. Protein product: CASSYSPQEVTF.